The 29 T cell receptor beta chains given below trace back to one sample, sequenced in a study of cytomegalovirus exposure and HLA in healthy donors. Primers included in the PCR were 60 Vbeta and 13 Jbeta primers. TCRdb keeps only in-frame clones here, not all; method: immunoSEQ multiplex PCR. The sample gives 80,000 to 95,000 clones, about 85% of which show up once; 14% to 15% is in the top ten. Sample: PBMCs. Receptors were obtained from a woman aged 40 to 49 in good health and CMV-seropositive.

The gene calls are TRBV5-1 and TRBJ2-4; 8 bases map to TRBD2. Germline CDR1 SGHRS, CDR2 YFSETQ. The junction had 8 bases not matched to a gene; V was cut back by 4 bases and J by 8 bases. The CDR3 loop spans 14 amino acids. The CDR3 region is CASSGGTSLHIQYF. For the CDR3, the DNA is TGCGCCAGCAGCGGAGGGACTAGTTTGCACATTCAGTACTTC.

In its sample, this clone was seen once. The DNA of the CDR3 is TGTGCCAGCAGTAGGGGAAGGGGGTACAATCAGCCCCAGCATTTT. Amino acid sequence: CASSRGRGYNQPQHF. This sequence joins TRBV28 and TRBJ1-5; D may be TRBD1 (6 bases). From germline, CDR1 is MDHEN and CDR2 SYDVKM. Trimming stripped 5 bases from V and 3 bases from J, with 14 bases between. The CDR3 sequence is 15 residues long.

The V gene is TRBV2, the J gene TRBJ1-4; maybe TRBD1 (5 bases). CDR1 and CDR2 from the germline V gene are SNHLY and FYNNEI. CDR3 length equals 16 residues. V was shortened by 3 bases and J by 4 bases, with 15 bases between the two germline ends. The CDR3: CASSETGDSDNEKLFF. CDR3 bases: TGTGCCAGCAGTGAGACGGGAGACAGCGATAATGAAAAACTGTTTTTT.

V and J are TRBV10-3 and TRBJ2-3; 10 nucleotides match TRBD2. The CDR3 has 20 residues. CDR1 and CDR2 (germline): ENHRY, SYGVKD. V dropped 4 bases and J dropped 3; count of bases not matched to a gene: 19. For the CDR3, the DNA is TGTGCCATCAGTGGGGGTTTAACAAAGCGGGAGGGCCAAAAAACAGATACGCAGTATTTT. Amino acid sequence: CAISGGLTKREGQKTDTQYF.

This clone was picked up a small number of times. The rearrangement joins TRBV19 to TRBJ2-7, with a weak D call TRBD2 (5 bases). The CDR3 runs 13 residues. Per germline, CDR1 LNHDA and CDR2 SQIVND (reference sequence). V was shortened by 1 base and J by 5 bases, with 9 bases between the two germline ends. CDR3 loop: CASSIVPGNEQYF. The DNA of the CDR3 is TGTGCCAGTAGTATAGTGCCGGGAAACGAGCAGTACTTC.

As regards this clone: The junction shows a germline mismatch at one end, possibly a read error. This chain uses TRBV29-1 with TRBJ1-2; 7 nucleotides match TRBD1. There are 11 residues in the CDR3. Germline V CDR1 and CDR2: SQVTM, ANQGSEA. Written as DNA, the CDR3 is TGCAGCGTTGCCGACAGGGAAGGCTGCACCTTC. It is translated as CSVADREGCTF. Combining the CDR3 with reference TRBV29-1 and TRBJ1-2 gives the whole variable domain SAVISQKPSRDICQRGTSLTIQCQVDSQVTMMFWYRQQPGQSLTLIATANQGSEATYESGFVIDKFPISRPNLTFSTLTVSNMSPEDSSIYLCSVADREGCTFGSGTRLTVV.

J is TRBJ2-7 and V is TRBV7-2, with TRBD2 matching 9 bases. Germline lookup yields CDR1 SGHTA and CDR2 FQGNSA. V trimming: 4 bases; J trimming: 5 bases; junction bases outside the gene matches: 9. The CDR3 runs 15 residues. CDR3 coding DNA: TGTGCCAGCAGCTCCCGACTAGCGGAAGTTGACGAGCAGTACTTC. Protein: CASSSRLAEVDEQYF.

The chain recombines TRBV9 with TRBJ2-2; D might be TRBD1 (6 bases). The CDR3 is made up of 16 amino acids. Germline V lookup: CDR1 SGDLS, CDR2 YYNGEE. Trimming pared 0 bases from V and 0 bases from J, leaving 9 bases between. CDR3: CASSVGQATNTGELFF. In DNA, the CDR3 is TGTGCCAGCAGCGTAGGACAGGCAACGAACACCGGGGAGCTGTTTTTT.

The rearrangement links TRBV5-1 to TRBJ1-1, with 11 bases lining up with TRBD1. CDR1 is SGHRS and CDR2 is YFSETQ in the germline V gene. The CDR3 contains 16 residues. Trimming took 0 bases from V and 4 from J; bases not matched to a gene: 5. CDR3 in amino acids: CASSLEGTGGSTEAFF. CDR3 nucleotides: TGCGCCAGCAGCTTGGAAGGGACAGGGGGTTCCACTGAAGCTTTCTTT.

V and J are TRBV7-2 and TRBJ2-5; no clear D. CDR3 length: 11 amino acids. V lost 5 bases and J lost 2, with 3 bases in between. The germline V gene encodes CDR1 SGHTA and CDR2 FQGNSA. The CDR3 region is CASSRQETQYF. In DNA, the CDR3 is TGTGCCAGCAGCCGTCAAGAGACCCAGTACTTC.

Only a few counts were recorded for this clone. The chain is built from TRBV6-1 and TRBJ1-1; a possible D gene is TRBD1 (6 bases). V dropped 6 bases and J dropped 5 bases, with 13 bases sitting between them. Per the germline V gene, CDR1 is MNHNS and CDR2 is SASEGT. The CDR3 is made up of 13 amino acids. The CDR3 region has the DNA TGTGCCAGCAGCACAGGGTGGGGAACTGAAGCTTTCTTT. Its translation is CASSTGWGTEAFF.

The V gene is TRBV30, the J gene TRBJ1-3; no definite D call. Germline loops: CDR1 GTSNPN, CDR2 SVGIG (reference sequence). The CDR3 has 14 residues. The V and J ends lost 2 bases and 8 bases respectively, with 16 bases between them. The CDR3 loop is CAWSQVPKVHTIYF. CDR3 coding DNA: TGTGCCTGGAGTCAGGTCCCGAAGGTTCACACCATATATTTT.

V is TRBV12-5 and J is TRBJ2-2; D is unclear. In germline, CDR1 is LGHNT, CDR2 FRNRAP. V lost 8 bases and J 4 bases, leaving 8 bases between the germline ends. The CDR3 is made up of 12 amino acids. Here the CDR3 DNA reads TGTGCTAGTAAACAGAGCACCGGGGAGCTGTTTTTT. Amino acids: CASKQSTGELFF.

This clone was picked up a small number of times. This chain connects TRBV1 to TRBJ2-3; the table's D call of TRBD1 was not tested on the DNA. TRBV1 is flagged as a pseudogene. The CDR3 extends over 16 amino acids. CDR3 sequence: CTSSQDWGLATDTQYF. The CDR3 bases are TGCACCAGCAGCCAAGATTGGGGGCTGGCCACAGATACGCAGTATTTT.

The J gene is TRBJ2-7, the V gene TRBV19; no clear D gene. Deletions cut 5 bases from V and 3 bases from J, with 11 bases between. The CDR3 has 13 residues. Germline CDR1 LNHDA, CDR2 SQIVND (reference sequence). The chain's CDR3 is CASSVAQNYEQYF. CDR3 DNA: TGTGCCAGTAGTGTGGCACAGAACTACGAGCAGTACTTC. The full variable domain, in which reference TRBV19 and TRBJ2-7 provide the parts outside the CDR3, is DGGITQSPKYLFRKEGQNVTLSCEQNLNHDAMYWYRQDPGQGLRLIYYSQIVNDFQKGDIAEGYSVSREKKESFPLTVTSAQKNPTAFYLCASSVAQNYEQYFGPGTRLTVT.

The chain uses TRBV5-1 and TRBJ2-5; 10 nucleotides align to TRBD2. Germline values: CDR1 SGHRS, CDR2 YFSETQ. Trimming at V came to 2 bases and at J to 5 bases, leaving 6 bases not matched to a gene. The CDR3 has 15 residues. The CDR3 loop reads CASSLELAGRETQYF. CDR3 sequence (DNA): TGCGCCAGCAGCTTAGAACTAGCGGGGAGGGAGACCCAGTACTTC.

The chain is built from TRBV10-3 and TRBJ1-3; D is possibly TRBD1 (5 bases). CDR3 length: 14 amino acids. V dropped 6 bases and J dropped 1 base, with 10 bases sitting between them. The V gene's germline CDR1 is ENHRY and CDR2 SYGVKD. CDR3: CAISVDSSGNTIYF. In DNA form, the CDR3 reads TGTGCCATCAGCGTCGACAGTTCTGGAAACACCATATATTTT.

J is TRBJ2-7 and V is TRBV7-8; 10 positions agree with TRBD2. Trimming removed 5 bases from V and 2 bases from J; junction bases left unmatched: 3. CDR3 length: 14 amino acids. Germline V CDR1 and CDR2: SGHVS, FQNEAQ. CDR3: CASSPTSGTYEQYF. DNA of the CDR3: TGTGCCAGCAGCCCTACTAGCGGGACCTACGAGCAGTACTTC.

V gene TRBV7-2 combines with J gene TRBJ2-7; possible D gene TRBD1, 5 bases. Germline values: CDR1 SGHTA, CDR2 FQGNSA. This CDR3 contains 13 residues. The ends were cut back, 5 bases at V and 5 bases at J, with 13 bases in the middle. The CDR3 region is CASSRFQGNEQYF. As DNA, the CDR3 is TGTGCCAGCAGCCGATTCCAGGGTAACGAGCAGTACTTC. Filled out from reference TRBV7-2 and TRBJ2-7, the complete variable domain reads GAGVSQSPSNKVTEKGKDVELRCDPISGHTALYWYRQSLGQGLEFLIYFQGNSAPDKSGLPSDRFSAERTGGSVSTLTIQRTQQEDSAVYLCASSRFQGNEQYFGPGTRLTVT.

V usage is TRBV7-8 and J usage is TRBJ2-4, with 7 bases matching TRBD1. The CDR3 contains 16 residues. The germline V gene has CDR1 SGHVS and CDR2 FQNEAQ. Trimming cost V 4 bases and J 5 bases; bases outside gene matches: 11. The DNA of the CDR3 is TGTGCCAGCAGCTCACGACAGGGCGATGGGGAAAACATTCAGTACTTC. Translation: CASSSRQGDGENIQYF.

There are a few counts of this clone. The chain carries TRBV30 and TRBJ1-1; D call uncertain. Germline V gene sequence: CDR1 GTSNPN, CDR2 SVGIG (reference sequence). The V and J ends lost 7 bases and 10 bases respectively, with 25 bases between them. This CDR3 is 14 amino acids long. The CDR3 region has the DNA TGTGCCTCGAGCGGCCTTCAAAGTAGCGCTGCAGCTTTCTTT. This gives the protein CASSGLQSSAAAFF.

Points on this clone: Mismatch with germline at one junction end may stem from a read error. The chain is built from TRBV7-7 and TRBJ2-5, with D maybe TRBD2 (7 bases). CDR1 SSHAT and CDR2 FNYEAQ come from the germline V gene (reference sequence). The CDR3 is 19 amino acids. This CDR3 is CASSLFTLGTTGGPETQYF. The CDR3 region has the DNA TGTGCTAGCAGCTTATTCACCCTCGGTACTACGGGGGGCCCAGAGACCCAGTACTTC.

V is TRBV4-2 and J is TRBJ2-4; possibly TRBD1 for D (7 bases). Germline V lookup: CDR1 LGHNA, CDR2 YNFKEQ. This CDR3 is 14 amino acids long. Trimming took off 3 bases at V and 6 bases at J, with 12 bases between the two ends. CDR3 DNA: TGTGCCAGCAGCCAGGCGGGACAGTCAAACATTCAGTACTTC. Translating gives CASSQAGQSNIQYF.

The chain employs TRBV9 and TRBJ1-1; the D is unclear. Germline values: CDR1 SGDLS, CDR2 YYNGEE. Trimming pared 4 bases from V and 3 bases from J, leaving 16 bases between. CDR3 length equals 15 residues. CDR3 coding DNA: TGTGCCAGCAGCTCCCTGAGCGGGTCGGACACTGAAGCTTTCTTT. This sequence encodes CASSSLSGSDTEAFF.

J is TRBJ2-2 and V is TRBV4-3; 7 bases align to TRBD2. With V trimmed by 4 bases and J by 0 bases, 8 bases remained unmatched. Germline V gene sequence: CDR1 LGHNA, CDR2 YSLEER. This CDR3 is built from 17 residues. The DNA for the CDR3 is TGCGCCAGCAGCCCACTAGCGACGTCATCGAACACCGGGGAGCTGTTTTTT. Its protein is CASSPLATSSNTGELFF.

This clone was counted a single time. This rearrangement joins TRBV7-9 to TRBJ1-3, with D hard to call. CDR3 length: 16 residues. With 1 base removed from V and 0 bases from J, the gap between germline ends came to 10 bases. Germline assignment: CDR1 SEHNR and CDR2 FQNEAQ (reference sequence). DNA for the CDR3: TGTGCCAGCAGCTTAGAATCGTTGAGCTCTGGAAACACCATATATTTT. Protein: CASSLESLSSGNTIYF.

This clone was recorded a few times. The CDR3 reads CASSEWGQGGYGYTF. The CDR3, as DNA: TGTGCCAGCAGTGAATGGGGACAGGGCGGCTATGGCTACACCTTC. V and J are TRBV25-1 and TRBJ1-2; 9 nucleotides agree with TRBD1. The CDR3 runs 15 residues. CDR1 and CDR2 from the germline V gene are MGHDK and SYGVNS. Trimming took 1 base from V and 4 from J; bases not matched to a gene: 4.

This chain uses TRBV12-5 with TRBJ2-5; TRBD2 matches at 13 bases. CDR3 length: 15 amino acids. In germline, CDR1 is LGHNT, CDR2 FRNRAP. V lost 8 bases to trimming and J lost 3 bases; unmatched junction nucleotides: 6. The CDR3 DNA reads as TGTGCTAGTAAAGGAGGACTAGCGGGGGAAGAGACCCAGTACTTC. Translated: CASKGGLAGEETQYF.

The CDR3 DNA reads TGTGCCACCAGCAGAGATGGAATAGCGGGGGACAATGAGCAGTTCTTC. Its translation: CATSRDGIAGDNEQFF. The V and J genes are TRBV15 and TRBJ2-1, with 9 nucleotides matching TRBD2. Germline CDR1 reads LNHNV; CDR2 reads YYDKDF (reference sequence). The CDR3 spans 16 residues. The V and J ends lost 0 bases and 5 bases, in that order; junction bases with no gene match: 5.